This T cell receptor (beta chain) came from a study of blood T cell repertoires in COVID-19. In the study overall: Italy, Spain and the United States were the sources of the convalescent and acute COVID-19 samples.

As handled by the study authors: Reference gene primer amplification gave estimated nucleated cell counts. Data came from immunoSEQ multiplex PCR; TCRdb stores just in-frame clones and leaves some out. The DNA was the basis for D and trimming; V, J and clone size are from that table. This table holds roughly 210,000 clones, about 85% found once. The Seattle patients joined while their infection was active and were tracked longitudinally afterward. The sequencing input was peripheral blood. The receptor was isolated from a woman of 80 years or more with COVID-19, enrolled during active disease.

Here the CDR3 reads CASAVRDEQFF. CDR3 DNA sequence: TGTGCCAGCGCCGTTCGGGATGAGCAGTTCTTC. The chain uses TRBV28 and TRBJ2-1; D not certain. V shed 8 bases and J shed 8 bases, with 10 bases lying between them. The CDR3 has 11 residues. Germline CDR1 MDHEN, CDR2 SYDVKM.